The next 6 T cell receptor beta chains were all read from a single sample in a study of cytomegalovirus exposure and HLA in healthy donors. 60 Vbeta and 13 Jbeta primers were used in PCR. Generated by immunoSEQ multiplex PCR, the TCRdb table keeps only in-frame clones and is missing some. The top ten clones hold about 6.8% of a sample with tens of thousands of clones, about 81% of them seen once. Material: PBMCs. The origin of the receptors is a human donor in good health.

The rearrangement joins TRBV29-1 to TRBJ1-2; the D gene is possibly TRBD1 (5 bases). Germline assignment: CDR1 SQVTM and CDR2 ANQGSEA. Trimming removed 3 bases at V and 7 bases at J, with 9 bases between. The CDR3 is made up of 11 amino acids. In nucleotides, the CDR3 is TGCAGCGTTGAGGGGGGGGTTGGCTACACCTTC. This translates into CSVEGGVGYTF.

This clone appeared a few times. The chain joins TRBV7-9 to TRBJ1-4; 7 nucleotides line up with TRBD1. Unmatched junction bases numbered 7, after V lost 8 bases and J lost 7 bases. The CDR3 sequence is 13 residues long. Germline CDR1 and CDR2: SEHNR and FQNEAQ (reference sequence). CDR3 protein: CASGGTEGEKLFF. DNA for the CDR3: TGTGCCAGCGGTGGGACAGAGGGTGAAAAACTGTTTTTT.

The chain has TRBV19 and TRBJ1-6; D uncertain. The CDR3 totals 13 residues. CDR1 and CDR2 from the germline V gene are LNHDA and SQIVND (reference sequence). Trimming stripped 6 bases from V and 0 bases from J, with 3 bases between. DNA of the CDR3: TGTGCCAGTAGGAGCTCCTATAATTCACCCCTCCACTTT. Translated, it gives CASRSSYNSPLHF.

V gene TRBV5-1 combines with J gene TRBJ2-3; 7 bases align to TRBD1. The CDR3 is made up of 14 amino acids. CDR1 SGHRS and CDR2 YFSETQ come from the germline V gene. The J segment lost 6 bases and the V segment lost 0 bases, leaving 4 bases of the junction unmatched. The CDR3 loop is CASSLEGGPDTQYF. The CDR3 bases are TGCGCCAGCAGCTTGGAAGGGGGCCCCGATACGCAGTATTTT. Full variable domain (rest looked up from reference TRBV5-1 and TRBJ2-3): KAGVTQTPRYLIKTRGQQVTLSCSPISGHRSVSWYQQTPGQGLQFLFEYFSETQRNKGNFPGRFSGRQFSNSRSEMNVSTLELGDSALYLCASSLEGGPDTQYFGPGTRLTVL.

The chain has TRBV7-9 and TRBJ2-3, with 9 bases aligning to TRBD1. CDR1 and CDR2 from the germline V gene are SEHNR and FQNEAQ (reference sequence). With 2 bases clipped from V and 4 bases from J, the junction kept 7 bases outside the gene matches. The CDR3 is made up of 16 amino acids. In DNA form, the CDR3 reads TGTGCCAGCAGCTTATCCGCGACAGGGGGGGCAGATACGCAGTATTTT. This gives the protein CASSLSATGGADTQYF.

This chain joins TRBV30 and TRBJ2-1; D not resolved. Per the germline V gene, CDR1 is GTSNPN and CDR2 is SVGIG (reference sequence). This CDR3 spans 14 amino acids. Deletions cut 2 bases from V and 3 bases from J, with 11 bases between. CDR3 sequence reads: CAWSTTPSYNEQFF. The CDR3 DNA sequence: TGTGCCTGGAGTACGACCCCTAGCTACAATGAGCAGTTCTTC.